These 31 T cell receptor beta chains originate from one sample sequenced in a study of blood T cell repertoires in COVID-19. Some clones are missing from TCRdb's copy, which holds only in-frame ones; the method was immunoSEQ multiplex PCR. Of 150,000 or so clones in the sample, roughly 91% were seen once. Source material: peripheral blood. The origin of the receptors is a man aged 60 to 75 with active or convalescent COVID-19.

CDR3 region: CASSLGPGEQYF. In DNA form, the CDR3 reads TGTGCCAGCAGCTTAGGCCCGGGGGAACAGTACTTC. This sequence joins TRBV7-8 and TRBJ2-7, with D maybe TRBD2 (6 bases). Germline CDR1 is SGHVS and CDR2 is FQNEAQ. The CDR3 extends over 12 amino acids. Trimming took 1 base from V and 10 from J, leaving 11 bases between them.

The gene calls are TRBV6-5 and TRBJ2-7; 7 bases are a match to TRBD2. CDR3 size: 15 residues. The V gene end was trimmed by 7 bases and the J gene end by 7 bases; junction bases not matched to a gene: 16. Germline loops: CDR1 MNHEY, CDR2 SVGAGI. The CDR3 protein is CASIPMRGRASEQYF. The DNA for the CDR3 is TGTGCCAGCATCCCAATGCGGGGGAGGGCCAGTGAGCAGTACTTC.

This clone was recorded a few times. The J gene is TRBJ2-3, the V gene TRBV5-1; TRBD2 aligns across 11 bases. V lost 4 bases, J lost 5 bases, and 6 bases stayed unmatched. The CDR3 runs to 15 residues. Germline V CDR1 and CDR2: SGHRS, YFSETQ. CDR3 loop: CASSTSGSVKDTQYF. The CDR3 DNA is TGCGCCAGCAGCACTAGCGGGAGTGTGAAAGATACGCAGTATTTT.

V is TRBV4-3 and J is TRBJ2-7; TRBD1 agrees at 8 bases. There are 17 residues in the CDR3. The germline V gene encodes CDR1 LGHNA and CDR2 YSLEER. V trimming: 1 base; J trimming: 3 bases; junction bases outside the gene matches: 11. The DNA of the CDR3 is TGCGCCAGCAGCCAAGGATCATACAGGACAGGGTACTACGAGCAGTACTTC. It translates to CASSQGSYRTGYYEQYF.

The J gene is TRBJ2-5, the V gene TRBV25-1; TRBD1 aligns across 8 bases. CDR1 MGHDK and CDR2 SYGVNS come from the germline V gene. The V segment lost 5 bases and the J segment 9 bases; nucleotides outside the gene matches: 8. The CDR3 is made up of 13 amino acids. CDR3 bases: TGTGCCAGCAGTAATGCGGGACAGGCGGCCCAGTACTTC. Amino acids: CASSNAGQAAQYF.

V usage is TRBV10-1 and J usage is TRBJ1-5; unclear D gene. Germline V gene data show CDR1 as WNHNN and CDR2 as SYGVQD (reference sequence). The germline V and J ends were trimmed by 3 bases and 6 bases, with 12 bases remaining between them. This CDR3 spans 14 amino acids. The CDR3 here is CASSDRGWGQPQHF. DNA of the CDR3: TGCGCCAGCAGTGATCGGGGTTGGGGTCAGCCCCAGCATTTT.

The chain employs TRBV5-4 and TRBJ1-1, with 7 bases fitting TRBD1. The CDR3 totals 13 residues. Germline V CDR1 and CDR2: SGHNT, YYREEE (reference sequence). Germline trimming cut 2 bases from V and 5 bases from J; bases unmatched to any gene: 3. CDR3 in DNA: TGTGCCAGCAGCTTCCTACAGGGGACTGAAGCTTTCTTT. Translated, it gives CASSFLQGTEAFF.

CDR3 DNA: TGTGCCACCAGTGGTTCCGGGACAGGGGGACAGCCCCAGCATTTT. Its translation: CATSGSGTGGQPQHF. V usage is TRBV24-1 and J usage is TRBJ1-5; 11 bases are a match to TRBD1. With V trimmed by 5 bases and J by 7 bases, 6 bases remained unmatched. The CDR3 spans 15 residues. The germline V gene encodes CDR1 KGHDR and CDR2 SFDVKD.

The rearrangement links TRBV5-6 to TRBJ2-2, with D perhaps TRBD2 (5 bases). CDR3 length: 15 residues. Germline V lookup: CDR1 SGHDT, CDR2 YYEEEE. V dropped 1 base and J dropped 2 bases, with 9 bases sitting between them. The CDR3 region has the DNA TGTGCCAGCAGCTTGCGGGGAGCTAACACCGGGGAGCTGTTTTTT. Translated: CASSLRGANTGELFF.

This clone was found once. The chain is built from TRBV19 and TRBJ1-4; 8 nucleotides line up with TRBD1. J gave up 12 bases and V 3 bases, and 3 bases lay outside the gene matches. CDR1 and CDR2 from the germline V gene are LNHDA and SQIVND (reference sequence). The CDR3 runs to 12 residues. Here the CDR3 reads CASSIPDRELFF. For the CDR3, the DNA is TGTGCCAGTAGTATTCCGGACAGGGAACTGTTTTTT.

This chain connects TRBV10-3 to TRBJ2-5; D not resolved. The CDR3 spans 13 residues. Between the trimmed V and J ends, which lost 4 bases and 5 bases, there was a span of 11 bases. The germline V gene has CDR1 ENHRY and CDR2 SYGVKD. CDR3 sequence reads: CAISVGIRETQYF. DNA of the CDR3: TGTGCCATCAGTGTCGGTATTCGCGAGACCCAGTACTTC.

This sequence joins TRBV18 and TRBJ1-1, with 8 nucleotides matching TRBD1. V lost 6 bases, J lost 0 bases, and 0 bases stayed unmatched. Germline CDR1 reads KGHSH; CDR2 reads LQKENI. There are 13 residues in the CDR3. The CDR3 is CASSGQVNTEAFF. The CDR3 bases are TGTGCCAGCTCGGGACAGGTGAACACTGAAGCTTTCTTT.

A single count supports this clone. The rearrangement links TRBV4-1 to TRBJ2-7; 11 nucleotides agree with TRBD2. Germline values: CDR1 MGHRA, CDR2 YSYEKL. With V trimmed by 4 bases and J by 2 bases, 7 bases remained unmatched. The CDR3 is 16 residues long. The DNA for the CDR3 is TGCGCCAGCAGCCGGATGACTAGCGGGGCCACCTACGAGCAGTACTTC. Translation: CASSRMTSGATYEQYF.

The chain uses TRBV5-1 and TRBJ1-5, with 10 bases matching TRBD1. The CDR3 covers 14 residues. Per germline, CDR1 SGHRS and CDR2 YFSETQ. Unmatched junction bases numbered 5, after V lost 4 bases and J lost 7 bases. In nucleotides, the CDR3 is TGCGCCAGCAGCCCCGGGACAGGGGAGCAGCCCCAGCATTTT. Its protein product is CASSPGTGEQPQHF.

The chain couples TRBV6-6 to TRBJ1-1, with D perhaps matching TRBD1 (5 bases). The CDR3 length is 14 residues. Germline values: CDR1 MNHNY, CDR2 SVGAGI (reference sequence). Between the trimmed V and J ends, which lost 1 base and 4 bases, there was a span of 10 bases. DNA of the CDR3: TGTGCCAGCAGTTACTACCGCGGGGGCACTGAAGCTTTCTTT. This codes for CASSYYRGGTEAFF.

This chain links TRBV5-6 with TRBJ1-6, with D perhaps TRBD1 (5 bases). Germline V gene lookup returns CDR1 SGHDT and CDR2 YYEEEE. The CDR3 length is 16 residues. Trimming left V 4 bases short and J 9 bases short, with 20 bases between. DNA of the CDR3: TGTGCCAGCAGCCCCCGTCAGGGCAGGCGAAGTTCACCCCTCCACTTT. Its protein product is CASSPRQGRRSSPLHF.

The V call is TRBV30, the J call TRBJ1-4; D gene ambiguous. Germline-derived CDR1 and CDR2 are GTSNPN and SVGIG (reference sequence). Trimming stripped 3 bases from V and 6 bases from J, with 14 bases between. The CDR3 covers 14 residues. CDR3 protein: CAWSGAGGYEKLFF. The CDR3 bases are TGTGCCTGGAGCGGTGCGGGCGGCTATGAAAAACTGTTTTTT. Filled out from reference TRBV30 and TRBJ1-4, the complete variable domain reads SQTIHQWPATLVQPVGSPLSLECTVEGTSNPNLYWYRQAAGRGLQLLFYSVGIGQISSEVPQNLSASRPQDRQFILSSKKLLLSDSGFYLCAWSGAGGYEKLFFGSGTQLSVL.

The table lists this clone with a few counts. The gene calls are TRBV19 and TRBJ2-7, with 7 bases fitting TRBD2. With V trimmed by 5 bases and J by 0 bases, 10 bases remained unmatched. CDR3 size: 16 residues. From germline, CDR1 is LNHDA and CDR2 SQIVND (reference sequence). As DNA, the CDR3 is TGTGCCAGTAGTGACGGGGCGGGGGTGAGCTCCTACGAGCAGTACTTC. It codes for CASSDGAGVSSYEQYF.

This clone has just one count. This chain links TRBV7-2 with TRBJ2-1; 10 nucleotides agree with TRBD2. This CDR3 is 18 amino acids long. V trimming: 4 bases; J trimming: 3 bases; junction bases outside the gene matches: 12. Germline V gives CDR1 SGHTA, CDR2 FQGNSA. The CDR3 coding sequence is TGTGCCAGCAGCTACAGACTAGCGGGTAACCCCCTCTACAATGAGCAGTTCTTC. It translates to CASSYRLAGNPLYNEQFF.

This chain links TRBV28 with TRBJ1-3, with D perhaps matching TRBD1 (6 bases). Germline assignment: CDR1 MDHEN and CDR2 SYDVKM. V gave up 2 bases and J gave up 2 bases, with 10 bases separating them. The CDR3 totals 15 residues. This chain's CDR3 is CASSLGAGAGNTIYF. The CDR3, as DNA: TGTGCCAGCAGTTTAGGGGCAGGGGCTGGAAACACCATATATTTT.

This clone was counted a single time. This CDR3 is CASSLATGGWDTIYF. For the CDR3, the DNA is TGCGCCAGCAGCTTGGCCACAGGGGGCTGGGACACCATATATTTT. The chain joins TRBV5-1 to TRBJ1-3, with TRBD1 matching over 9 bases. CDR1 is SGHRS and CDR2 is YFSETQ in the germline V gene. There are 15 residues in the CDR3. J lost 8 bases, V lost 0 bases, and 6 bases had no gene match.

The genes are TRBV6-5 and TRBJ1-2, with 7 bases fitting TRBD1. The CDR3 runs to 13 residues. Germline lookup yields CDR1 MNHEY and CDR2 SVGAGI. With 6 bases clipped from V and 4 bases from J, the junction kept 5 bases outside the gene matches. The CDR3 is CASSRDSVYGYTF. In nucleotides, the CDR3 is TGTGCCAGCAGCCGGGACAGCGTCTATGGCTACACCTTC.

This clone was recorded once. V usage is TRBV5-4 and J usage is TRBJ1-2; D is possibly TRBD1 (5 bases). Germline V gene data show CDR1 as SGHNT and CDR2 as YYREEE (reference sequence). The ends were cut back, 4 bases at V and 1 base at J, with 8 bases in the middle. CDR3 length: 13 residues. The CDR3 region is CASSPDSNYGYTF. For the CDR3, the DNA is TGTGCCAGCAGCCCAGACAGTAACTATGGCTACACCTTC. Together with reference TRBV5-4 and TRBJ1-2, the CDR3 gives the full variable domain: ETGVTQSPTHLIKTRGQQVTLRCSSQSGHNTVSWYQQALGQGPQFIFQYYREEENGRGNFPPRFSGLQFPNYSSELNVNALELDDSALYLCASSPDSNYGYTFGSGTRLTVV.

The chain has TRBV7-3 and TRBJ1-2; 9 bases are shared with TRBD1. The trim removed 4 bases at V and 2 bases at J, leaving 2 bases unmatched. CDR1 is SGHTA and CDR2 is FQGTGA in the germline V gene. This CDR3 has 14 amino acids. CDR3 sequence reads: CASSWGTGNYGYTF. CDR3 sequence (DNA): TGTGCCAGCAGCTGGGGGACAGGGAACTATGGCTACACCTTC.

This chain's CDR3 is CATSEVRLAGYTDTQYF. The CDR3 nucleotides read TGTGCCACCAGTGAGGTCAGACTAGCGGGATACACAGATACGCAGTATTTT. The chain links TRBV24-1 to TRBJ2-3; 11 nucleotides agree with TRBD2. The ends lost 4 bases at V and 2 bases at J; junction bases unmatched: 7. The CDR3 loop spans 17 amino acids. Germline loops: CDR1 KGHDR, CDR2 SFDVKD.

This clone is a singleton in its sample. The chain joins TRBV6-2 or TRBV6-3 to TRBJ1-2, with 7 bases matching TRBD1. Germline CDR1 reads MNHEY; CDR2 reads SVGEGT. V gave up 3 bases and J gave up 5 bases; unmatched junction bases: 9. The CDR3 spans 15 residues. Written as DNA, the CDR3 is TGTGCCAGCAGTTATGGGACAGTCGGCCCATATGGCTACACCTTC. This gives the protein CASSYGTVGPYGYTF.

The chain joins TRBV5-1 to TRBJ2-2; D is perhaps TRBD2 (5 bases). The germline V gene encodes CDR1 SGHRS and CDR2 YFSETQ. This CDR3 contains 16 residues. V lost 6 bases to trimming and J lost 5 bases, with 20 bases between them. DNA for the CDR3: TGCGCCAGCAATTTGAAAAAGGAGGAGGTTACCGGGGAGCTGTTTTTT. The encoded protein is CASNLKKEEVTGELFF.

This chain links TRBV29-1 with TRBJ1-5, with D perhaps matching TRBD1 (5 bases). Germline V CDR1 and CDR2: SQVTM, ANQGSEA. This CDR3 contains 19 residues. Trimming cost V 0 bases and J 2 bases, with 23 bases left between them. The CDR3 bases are TGCAGCGTTGAAGATCAGGAGTGCAGGGCTGGATGTGGCAATCAGCCCCAGCATTTT. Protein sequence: CSVEDQECRAGCGNQPQHF.

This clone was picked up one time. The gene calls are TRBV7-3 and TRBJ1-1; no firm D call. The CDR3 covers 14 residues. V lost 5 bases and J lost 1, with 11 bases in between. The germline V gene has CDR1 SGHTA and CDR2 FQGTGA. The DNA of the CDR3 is TGTGCCAGCAGCCCTGCAGTTACGAACACTGAAGCTTTCTTT. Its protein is CASSPAVTNTEAFF. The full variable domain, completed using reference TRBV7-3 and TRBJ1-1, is GAGVSQTPSNKVTEKGKYVELRCDPISGHTALYWYRQSLGQGPEFLIYFQGTGAADDSGLPNDRFFAVRPEGSVSTLKIQRTERGDSAVYLCASSPAVTNTEAFFGQGTRLTVV.

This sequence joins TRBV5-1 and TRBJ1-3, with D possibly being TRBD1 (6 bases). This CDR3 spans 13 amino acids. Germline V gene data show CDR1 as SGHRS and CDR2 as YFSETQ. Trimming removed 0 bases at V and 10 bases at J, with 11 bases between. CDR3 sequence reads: CASSLGAGETIYF. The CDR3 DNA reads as TGCGCCAGCAGCTTGGGAGCAGGGGAAACCATATATTTT.

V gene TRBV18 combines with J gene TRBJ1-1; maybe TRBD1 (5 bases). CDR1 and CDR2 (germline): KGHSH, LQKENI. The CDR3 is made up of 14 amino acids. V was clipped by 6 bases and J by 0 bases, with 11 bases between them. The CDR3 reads CASSWGGMNTEAFF. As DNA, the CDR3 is TGTGCCAGCTCTTGGGGCGGGATGAACACTGAAGCTTTCTTT.